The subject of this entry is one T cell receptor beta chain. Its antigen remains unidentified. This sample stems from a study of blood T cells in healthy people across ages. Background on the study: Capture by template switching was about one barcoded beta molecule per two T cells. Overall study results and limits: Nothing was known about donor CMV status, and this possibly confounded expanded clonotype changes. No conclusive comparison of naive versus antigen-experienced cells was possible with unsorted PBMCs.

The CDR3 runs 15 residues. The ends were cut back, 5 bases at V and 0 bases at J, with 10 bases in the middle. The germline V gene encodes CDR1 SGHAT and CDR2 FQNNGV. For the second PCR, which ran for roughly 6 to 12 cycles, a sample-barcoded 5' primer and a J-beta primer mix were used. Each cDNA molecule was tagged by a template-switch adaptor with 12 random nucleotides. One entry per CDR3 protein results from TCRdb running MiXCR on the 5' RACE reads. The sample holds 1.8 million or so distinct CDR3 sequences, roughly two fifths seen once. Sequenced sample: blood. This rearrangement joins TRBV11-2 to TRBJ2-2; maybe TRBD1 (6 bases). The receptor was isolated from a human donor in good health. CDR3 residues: CASSPGQTNTGELFF. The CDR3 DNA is TGTGCCAGCAGCCCAGGACAGACGAACACCGGGGAGCTGTTTTTT.